Below, 24 T cell receptor beta chains from the same sample are listed, as sequenced in a study of shared clonotypes between healthy human individuals. Some clones are missing from TCRdb's copy, which holds only in-frame ones; the method was immunoSEQ multiplex PCR. This sample has about 1.5 million clones, with approximately 98% found just once. Sequencing was performed on naive CD4+ T cells sorted from blood. Subset described: CD45RA+ positively selected. The receptors were sampled from a man aged 25-45 years in good health.

The chain recombines TRBV5-4 with TRBJ2-7; no clear D. Germline V CDR1 and CDR2: SGHNT, YYREEE (reference sequence). Deletions cut 3 bases from V and 3 bases from J, with 13 bases between. CDR3 length equals 14 residues. The CDR3 protein is CASSSSQAGYEQYF. CDR3 nucleotide sequence: TGTGCCAGCAGCTCGAGTCAGGCTGGCTACGAGCAGTACTTC.

The chain employs TRBV20-1 and TRBJ2-7; no clear D gene. The CDR3 covers 11 residues. Trimming pared 0 bases from V and 6 bases from J, leaving 6 bases between. Germline V gene data show CDR1 as DFQATT and CDR2 as SNEGSKA (reference sequence). Written as DNA, the CDR3 is TGCAGTGCTAGAGATTATAGCGAGCAGTACTTC. This codes for CSARDYSEQYF.

V and J are TRBV21-1 and TRBJ2-7; no DNA check was done on the table's D call, TRBD2. TRBV21-1 is labeled a pseudogene. This CDR3 is built from 16 residues. CDR3: CASSKGMAGGPWEQYF. CDR3 in DNA: TGTGCCAGCAGCAAAGGAATGGCGGGAGGGCCGTGGGAGCAGTACTTC.

The CDR3 bases are TGTGCCTGGAGTGTATGGGGAGCGTACGCGAACACCGGGGAGCTGTTTTTT. Protein: CAWSVWGAYANTGELFF. The V gene is TRBV30, the J gene TRBJ2-2, with D tentatively TRBD2 (5 bases). This CDR3 is built from 17 residues. V was shortened by 0 bases and J by 0 bases, with 14 bases between the two germline ends. Looked up from germline, CDR1 is GTSNPN and CDR2 is SVGIG (reference sequence).

This clone was seen just once. The rearrangement uses TRBV6-1 and TRBJ1-5; D call uncertain. Germline CDR1 MNHNS, CDR2 SASEGT. V was trimmed by 4 bases and J by 4 bases, leaving 8 bases between them. The CDR3 sequence is 13 residues long. The CDR3 bases are TGTGCCAGCAGTGGCTTCGGGAATCAGCCCCAGCATTTT. Protein product: CASSGFGNQPQHF.

The chain carries TRBV6-1 and TRBJ2-1, with a possible D match to TRBD1 (6 bases). CDR1 and CDR2 (germline): MNHNS, SASEGT. This CDR3 is built from 15 residues. V dropped 3 bases and J dropped 2 bases, with 11 bases sitting between them. The CDR3 here is CASSDPGQTYNEQFF. In DNA form, the CDR3 reads TGTGCCAGCAGTGATCCGGGACAAACCTACAATGAGCAGTTCTTC.

CDR3 sequence reads: CASSRGQPQHF. DNA for the CDR3: TGTGCCAGCAGTCGGGGTCAGCCCCAGCATTTT. V usage is TRBV2 and J usage is TRBJ1-5; D gene unclear. Germline V lookup: CDR1 SNHLY, CDR2 FYNNEI. V was cut by 5 bases and J by 6 bases, with 5 bases left in between. The CDR3 contains 11 residues. Looking up the rest from reference TRBV2 and TRBJ1-5 gives the full variable domain: EPEVTQTPSHQVTQMGQEVILRCVPISNHLYFYWYRQILGQKVEFLVSFYNNEISEKSEIFDDQFSVERPDGSNFTLKIRSTKLEDSAMYFCASSRGQPQHFGDGTRLSIL.

The chain recombines TRBV5-1 with TRBJ1-2; 10 positions match TRBD1. J gave up 3 bases and V 2 bases, and 1 base lay outside the gene matches. Per germline, CDR1 SGHRS and CDR2 YFSETQ. There are 14 residues in the CDR3. The DNA for the CDR3 is TGCGCCAGCAGCTTTGGGACAGGGGACTATGGCTACACCTTC. As protein: CASSFGTGDYGYTF. Using reference TRBV5-1 and TRBJ1-2 for the parts outside the CDR3, the full variable domain is KAGVTQTPRYLIKTRGQQVTLSCSPISGHRSVSWYQQTPGQGLQFLFEYFSETQRNKGNFPGRFSGRQFSNSRSEMNVSTLELGDSALYLCASSFGTGDYGYTFGSGTRLTVV.

The chain couples TRBV7-2 to TRBJ2-6, with 7 positions matching TRBD1. The CDR3 totals 19 residues. Trimming at V came to 5 bases and at J to 4 bases, leaving 17 bases not matched to a gene. Germline loops: CDR1 SGHTA, CDR2 FQGNSA. CDR3 sequence: CASSPYSPTGYSGANVLTF. In DNA, the CDR3 is TGTGCCAGCAGCCCCTATTCTCCGACAGGGTACTCCGGGGCCAACGTCCTGACTTTC.

This chain joins TRBV7-2 and TRBJ1-2; D gene uncertain. The CDR3 covers 14 residues. V lost 7 bases and J 6 bases, leaving 18 bases between the germline ends. Germline V lookup: CDR1 SGHTA, CDR2 FQGNSA. The CDR3 reads CASTHTPKGNGYTF. CDR3 bases: TGTGCCAGCACGCACACGCCAAAAGGAAATGGCTACACCTTC.

V is TRBV5-1 and J is TRBJ2-1, with 8 bases matching TRBD1. V gave up 3 bases and J gave up 3 bases; unmatched junction bases: 5. The V gene's germline CDR1 is SGHRS and CDR2 YFSETQ. CDR3 size: 15 residues. The CDR3: CASSWTGFDYNEQFF. The DNA for the CDR3 is TGCGCCAGCAGCTGGACAGGGTTTGACTACAATGAGCAGTTCTTC. Filled out from reference TRBV5-1 and TRBJ2-1, the complete variable domain reads KAGVTQTPRYLIKTRGQQVTLSCSPISGHRSVSWYQQTPGQGLQFLFEYFSETQRNKGNFPGRFSGRQFSNSRSEMNVSTLELGDSALYLCASSWTGFDYNEQFFGPGTRLTVL.

This CDR3 is CASSQDPLEGDTQYF. CDR3 DNA: TGTGCCAGCAGCCAAGATCCCCTAGAGGGGGATACGCAGTATTTT. The rearrangement joins TRBV14 to TRBJ2-3; either TRBD1 or TRBD2 may fit D (5 bases each). V shed 0 bases and J shed 6 bases, with 13 bases lying between them. In germline, CDR1 is SGHDN, CDR2 FVKESK. This CDR3 contains 15 residues.

V is TRBV23-1 and J is TRBJ1-5; tentatively, D is TRBD1 (5 bases). TRBV23-1 is known as an ORF, though its function is uncertain. This CDR3 spans 17 amino acids. The V end was cut by 2 bases, the J end by 0 bases, with 14 bases between. DNA for the CDR3: TGCGCCAGCAGTCAAGGAGGCCGGGACGATAGCAATCAGCCCCAGCATTTT. Translation: CASSQGGRDDSNQPQHF.

The chain recombines TRBV9 with TRBJ1-1; 9 bases are shared with TRBD1. The CDR3 covers 17 residues. V lost 0 bases and J lost 5; bases outside the gene matches: 11. CDR1 SGDLS and CDR2 YYNGEE come from the germline V gene. CDR3: CASSVGVNGDRETEAFF. CDR3 DNA: TGTGCCAGCAGCGTAGGCGTAAATGGGGACAGGGAAACTGAAGCTTTCTTT. Full variable domain (rest looked up from reference TRBV9 and TRBJ1-1): DSGVTQTPKHLITATGQRVTLRCSPRSGDLSVYWYQQSLDQGLQFLIQYYNGEERAKGNILERFSAQQFPDLHSELNLSSLELGDSALYFCASSVGVNGDRETEAFFGQGTRLTVV.

The chain has TRBV9 and TRBJ2-1; 8 bases are shared with TRBD2. Per germline, CDR1 SGDLS and CDR2 YYNGEE. V lost 3 bases, J lost 0 bases, and 8 bases stayed unmatched. CDR3 length equals 17 residues. DNA of the CDR3: TGTGCCAGCAGCGCCGCTTCCGGGACTAGCTCCTACAATGAGCAGTTCTTC. Protein product: CASSAASGTSSYNEQFF.

The sample holds one count of this clone. The J gene is TRBJ1-1, the V gene TRBV7-6; D might be TRBD1 (5 bases). The CDR3 extends over 13 amino acids. Germline CDR1 reads SGHVS; CDR2 reads FNYEAQ. V gave up 8 bases and J gave up 1 base, with 11 bases separating them. The CDR3 is CASFSDKNTEAFF. In DNA form, the CDR3 reads TGTGCCAGCTTCTCGGACAAGAACACTGAAGCTTTCTTT.

The rearrangement uses TRBV18 and TRBJ1-1; 7 bases align to TRBD1. Per germline, CDR1 KGHSH and CDR2 LQKENI. V lost 5 bases, J lost 3 bases, and 6 bases stayed unmatched. There are 14 residues in the CDR3. CDR3 sequence: CASSGTGVYTEAFF. Here the CDR3 DNA reads TGTGCCAGCTCAGGTACAGGGGTTTACACTGAAGCTTTCTTT.

The rearrangement joins TRBV12-5 to TRBJ2-3; 8 nucleotides line up with TRBD2. Trimming removed 6 bases from V and 2 bases from J; junction bases left unmatched: 4. Germline V gene sequence: CDR1 LGHNT, CDR2 FRNRAP. The CDR3 loop spans 14 amino acids. CDR3 loop: CASGVAGPTDTQYF. CDR3 nucleotide sequence: TGTGCTAGTGGGGTAGCGGGACCCACAGATACGCAGTATTTT.

CDR3 residues: CASNSDRGSYNEQFF. As DNA, the CDR3 is TGCGCCAGCAACTCCGACAGGGGCTCATACAATGAGCAGTTCTTC. The rearrangement joins TRBV5-1 to TRBJ2-1; 8 bases are shared with TRBD1. Per the germline V gene, CDR1 is SGHRS and CDR2 is YFSETQ. V trimming: 6 bases; J trimming: 4 bases; junction bases outside the gene matches: 9. The CDR3 loop spans 15 amino acids.

The chain employs TRBV10-2 and TRBJ2-7; unclear D gene. Germline CDR1 reads WSHSY; CDR2 reads SAAADI. The CDR3 has 14 residues. The V end was cut by 1 base, the J end by 1 base, with 8 bases between. In DNA, the CDR3 is TGCGCCAGCAGTGAGTGGTGGGAATCCTACGAGCAGTACTTC. It encodes CASSEWWESYEQYF.

The gene calls are TRBV28 and TRBJ2-7; tentative D call: TRBD1 (5 bases). The germline V gene encodes CDR1 MDHEN and CDR2 SYDVKM. V was pared by 2 bases and J by 3 bases, with 14 bases between. The length of the CDR3 is 15 residues. CDR3 in amino acids: CASSLRLLRGYEQYF. CDR3 DNA: TGTGCCAGCAGTTTAAGACTTCTAAGGGGCTACGAGCAGTACTTC.

This chain connects TRBV2 to TRBJ2-1, with no clear D. The CDR3 totals 16 residues. Germline V lookup: CDR1 SNHLY, CDR2 FYNNEI. V shed 5 bases and J shed 0 bases, with 14 bases lying between them. CDR3 region: CASSPFPPSSYNEQFF. CDR3 in DNA: TGTGCCAGCAGTCCTTTTCCCCCGAGCTCCTACAATGAGCAGTTCTTC.

J is TRBJ2-7 and V is TRBV19; possibly TRBD2 for D (5 bases). The CDR3 totals 14 residues. The germline CDR1 and CDR2 sequences are LNHDA and SQIVND (reference sequence). V was trimmed by 1 base and J by 5 bases, leaving 12 bases between them. The chain's CDR3 is CASSIGGYGNEQYF. CDR3 in DNA: TGTGCCAGTAGTATAGGAGGGTACGGGAACGAGCAGTACTTC.

This sequence joins TRBV11-2 and TRBJ1-1, with a weak D call TRBD1 (5 bases). The germline V and J ends were trimmed by 1 base and 0 bases, with 15 bases remaining between them. The CDR3 extends over 17 amino acids. Germline lookup yields CDR1 SGHAT and CDR2 FQNNGV. The CDR3 region is CASSLAGRRVLNTEAFF. Here the CDR3 DNA reads TGTGCCAGCAGCTTAGCGGGACGTCGCGTCCTGAACACTGAAGCTTTCTTT.